The following is a T cell receptor beta chain sequence with its context. This table comes from immunoSEQ multiplex PCR, and its TCRdb copy is limited to in-frame clones, with some not included. The sample contains around 130,000 clones, 80% to 90% of which appear only once. The germline V gene encodes CDR1 MNHEY and CDR2 SVGAGI. The CDR3 totals 15 residues. V lost 8 bases, J lost 2 bases, and 12 bases stayed unmatched. The data were taken from a study of T cell responses to AZD1222 COVID-19 vaccine. The sequence derives from an adult in good health. This chain connects TRBV6-5 to TRBJ2-7, with TRBD2 matching over 7 bases. Sequenced material: peripheral blood, taken on day 0 of MenACWY control vaccination. The CDR3, as DNA: TGTGCCAGCGGAACAGTGGGAGCGGGGACCTACGAGCAGTACTTC. It encodes CASGTVGAGTYEQYF.